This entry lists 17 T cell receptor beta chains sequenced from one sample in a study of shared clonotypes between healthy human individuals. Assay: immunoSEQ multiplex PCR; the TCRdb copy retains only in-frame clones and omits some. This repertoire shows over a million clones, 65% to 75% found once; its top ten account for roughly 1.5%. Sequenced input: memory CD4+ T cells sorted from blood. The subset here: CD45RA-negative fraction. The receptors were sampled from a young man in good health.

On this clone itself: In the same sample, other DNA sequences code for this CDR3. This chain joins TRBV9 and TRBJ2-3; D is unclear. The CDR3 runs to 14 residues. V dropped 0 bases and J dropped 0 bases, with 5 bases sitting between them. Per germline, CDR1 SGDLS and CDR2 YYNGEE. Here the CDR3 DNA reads TGTGCCAGCAGCGTAGTTGGTAGCACAGATACGCAGTATTTT. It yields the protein CASSVVGSTDTQYF.

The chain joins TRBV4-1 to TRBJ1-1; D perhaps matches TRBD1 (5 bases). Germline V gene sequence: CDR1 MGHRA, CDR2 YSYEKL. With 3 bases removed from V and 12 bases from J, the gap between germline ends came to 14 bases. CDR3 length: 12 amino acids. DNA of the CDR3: TGCGCCAGCAGCCACCTCCCAGGGACGTCTTTCTTT. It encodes CASSHLPGTSFF.

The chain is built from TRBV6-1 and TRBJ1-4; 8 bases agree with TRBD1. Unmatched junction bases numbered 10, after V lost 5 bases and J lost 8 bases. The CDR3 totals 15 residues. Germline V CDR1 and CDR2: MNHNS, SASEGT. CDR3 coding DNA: TGTGCCAGCAGTAAGACAGGGGCGTTGGAGGAAAAACTGTTTTTT. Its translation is CASSKTGALEEKLFF.

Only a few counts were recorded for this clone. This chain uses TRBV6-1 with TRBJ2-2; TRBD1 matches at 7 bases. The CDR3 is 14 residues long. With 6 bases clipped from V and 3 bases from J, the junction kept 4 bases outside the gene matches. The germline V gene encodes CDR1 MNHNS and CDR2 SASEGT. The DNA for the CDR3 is TGTGCCAGCAGGGGTGGGACAGACACCGGGGAGCTGTTTTTT. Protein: CASRGGTDTGELFF.

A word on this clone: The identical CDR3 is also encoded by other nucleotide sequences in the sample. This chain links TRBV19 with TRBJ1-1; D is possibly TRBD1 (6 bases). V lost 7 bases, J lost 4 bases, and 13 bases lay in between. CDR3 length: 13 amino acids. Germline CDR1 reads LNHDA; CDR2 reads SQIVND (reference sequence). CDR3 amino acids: CASTHRESTEAFF. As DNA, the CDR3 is TGTGCCAGTACCCACAGGGAGAGCACTGAAGCTTTCTTT.

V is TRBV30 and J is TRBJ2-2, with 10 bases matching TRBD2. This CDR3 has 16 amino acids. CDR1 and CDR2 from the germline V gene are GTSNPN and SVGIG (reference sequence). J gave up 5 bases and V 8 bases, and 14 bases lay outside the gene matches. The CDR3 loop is CAGNRFPAGGTGELFF. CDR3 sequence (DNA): TGTGCCGGAAATCGTTTTCCAGCGGGAGGGACCGGGGAGCTGTTTTTT.

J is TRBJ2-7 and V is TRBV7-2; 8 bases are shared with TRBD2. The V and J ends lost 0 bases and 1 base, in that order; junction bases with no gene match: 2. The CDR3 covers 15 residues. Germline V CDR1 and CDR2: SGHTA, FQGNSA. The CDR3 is CASSLASGMSYEQYF. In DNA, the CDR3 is TGTGCCAGCAGCTTAGCTAGCGGGATGTCCTACGAGCAGTACTTC.

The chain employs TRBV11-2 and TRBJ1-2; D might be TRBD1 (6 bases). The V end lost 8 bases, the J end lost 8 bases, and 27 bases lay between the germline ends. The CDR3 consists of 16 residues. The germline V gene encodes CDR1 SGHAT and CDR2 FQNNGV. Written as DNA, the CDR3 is TGTGCCAGCTCCTCAATGGGGGCCCTCCGACGGGAGGGCTACACCTTC. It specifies CASSSMGALRREGYTF.

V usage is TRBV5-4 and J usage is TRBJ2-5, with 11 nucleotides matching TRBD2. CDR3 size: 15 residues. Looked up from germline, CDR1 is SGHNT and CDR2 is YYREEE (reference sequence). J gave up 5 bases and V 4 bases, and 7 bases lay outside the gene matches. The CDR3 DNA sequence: TGTGCCAGCAGCGGCTGGATAGCGGGAGGGGAGACCCAGTACTTC. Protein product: CASSGWIAGGETQYF.

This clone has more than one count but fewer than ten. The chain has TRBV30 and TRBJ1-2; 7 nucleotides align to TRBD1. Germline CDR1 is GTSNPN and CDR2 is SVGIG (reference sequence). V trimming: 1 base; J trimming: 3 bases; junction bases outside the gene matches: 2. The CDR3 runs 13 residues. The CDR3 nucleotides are TGTGCCTGGAGTGACAGGGGCTACTATGGCTACACCTTC. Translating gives CAWSDRGYYGYTF.

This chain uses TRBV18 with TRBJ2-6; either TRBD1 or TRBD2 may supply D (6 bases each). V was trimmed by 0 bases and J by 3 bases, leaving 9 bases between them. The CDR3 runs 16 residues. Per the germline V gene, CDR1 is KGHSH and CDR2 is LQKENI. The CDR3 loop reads CASSPPGGGGANVLTF. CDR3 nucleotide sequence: TGTGCCAGCTCACCACCGGGGGGCGGTGGGGCCAACGTCCTGACTTTC.

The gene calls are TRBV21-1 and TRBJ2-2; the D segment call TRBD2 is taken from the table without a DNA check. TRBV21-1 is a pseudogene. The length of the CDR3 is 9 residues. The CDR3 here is CNCTGELFF. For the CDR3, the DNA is TGTAACTGCACCGGGGAGCTGTTTTTT.

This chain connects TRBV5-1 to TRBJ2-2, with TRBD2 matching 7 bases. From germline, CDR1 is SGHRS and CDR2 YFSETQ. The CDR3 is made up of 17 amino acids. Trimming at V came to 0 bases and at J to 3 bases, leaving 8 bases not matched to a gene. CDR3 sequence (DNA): TGCGCCAGCAGCTTGGGACCAGCGGGAACTTACACCGGGGAGCTGTTTTTT. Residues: CASSLGPAGTYTGELFF.

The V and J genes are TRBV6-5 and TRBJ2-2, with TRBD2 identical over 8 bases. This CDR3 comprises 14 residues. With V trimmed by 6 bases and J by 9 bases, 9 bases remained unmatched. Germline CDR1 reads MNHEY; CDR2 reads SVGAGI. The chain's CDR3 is CASSGGAGSRELFF. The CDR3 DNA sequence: TGTGCCAGCAGCGGGGGGGCGGGTTCTAGGGAGCTGTTTTTT.

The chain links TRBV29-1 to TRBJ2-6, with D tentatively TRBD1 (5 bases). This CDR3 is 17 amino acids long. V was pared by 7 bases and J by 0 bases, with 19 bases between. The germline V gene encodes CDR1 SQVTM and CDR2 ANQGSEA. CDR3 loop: CSATGPAPISGANVLTF. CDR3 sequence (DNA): TGCAGCGCCACAGGCCCGGCCCCCATCTCTGGGGCCAACGTCCTGACTTTC.

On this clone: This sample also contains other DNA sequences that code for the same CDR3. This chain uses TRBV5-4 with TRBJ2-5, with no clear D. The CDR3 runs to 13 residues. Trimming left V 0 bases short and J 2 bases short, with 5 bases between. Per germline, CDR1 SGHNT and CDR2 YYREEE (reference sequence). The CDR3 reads CASSLARQETQYF. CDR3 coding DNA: TGTGCCAGCAGCTTGGCTAGGCAAGAGACCCAGTACTTC.

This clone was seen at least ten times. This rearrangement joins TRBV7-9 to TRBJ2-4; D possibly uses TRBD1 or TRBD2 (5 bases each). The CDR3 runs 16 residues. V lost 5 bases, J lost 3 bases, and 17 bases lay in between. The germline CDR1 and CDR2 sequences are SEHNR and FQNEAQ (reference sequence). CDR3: CASSRAEGLGKNIQYF. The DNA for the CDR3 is TGTGCCAGCAGCCGTGCTGAGGGGCTTGGCAAAAACATTCAGTACTTC.